Listed below are T cell receptor beta chains from one sample, sequenced in a study of Ad26.COV2.S vaccination and SARS-CoV-2 variants. The method was immunoSEQ multiplex PCR; TCRdb's version includes in-frame clones alone and lacks a portion of them. The profile shows hundreds of thousands of clones, around 86% of them singletons. The sample here was peripheral blood, taken in a trial of Ad26.COV2.S vaccine versus placebo. These receptors originate from a person aged 18-65 years who received the Ad26.COV2.S COVID-19 vaccine or a placebo. Both conserved end residues are part of each CDR3. A D gene is named only where the DNA matches it firmly. A clone size is listed for some rows: how often the clone was seen (once, few, many), or a class if it is expanded.

V gene: TRBV7-7
clone size: NA
J gene: TRBJ2-3
D gene: TRBD1
CDR3 DNA: TGTGCTAGCAGCTTAGCGACAGGGGGCACAGATACGCAGTATTTT
CDR3 protein: CASSLATGGTDTQYF

V gene: TRBV6-6
clone size: NA
J gene: TRBJ2-1
D gene: NA
CDR3 DNA: TGTGCCAGCCAGCACGACCCATACGGTGAGCAGTTCTTC
CDR3 protein: CASQHDPYGEQFF

V gene: TRBV4-2
clone size: NA
J gene: TRBJ1-5
D gene: NA
CDR3 DNA: TGTGCCAGCAGCCAAGAGGGGGGCGCGGGTCAGCCCCAGCATTTT
CDR3 protein: CASSQEGGAGQPQHF

V gene: TRBV4-2
clone size: NA
J gene: TRBJ2-2
D gene: TRBD1
CDR3 DNA: TGTGCCAGCAGCCAAAAGGGGGCAACCGGGGAGCTGTTTTTT
CDR3 protein: CASSQKGATGELFF

V gene: TRBV4-2
clone size: NA
J gene: TRBJ1-1
D gene: NA
CDR3 DNA: TGTGCCAGCAGCCAAGATCGGCGGGGGCAAGGGAACACTGAAGCTTTCTTT
CDR3 protein: CASSQDRRGQGNTEAFF

V gene: TRBV4-1
clone size: NA
J gene: TRBJ2-7
D gene: NA
CDR3 DNA: TGCGCCAGCAGCCGCGGGAACGAGCAGTACTTC
CDR3 protein: CASSRGNEQYF

V gene: TRBV7-9
clone size: NA
J gene: TRBJ1-2
D gene: NA
CDR3 DNA: TGTGCCAGCAGCTTAGCGCCCATCGAACAGGAACACGGCTACACCTTC
CDR3 protein: CASSLAPIEQEHGYTF

V gene: TRBV7-2
clone size: NA
J gene: TRBJ2-7
D gene: NA
CDR3 DNA: TGTGCCAGCAGCATAGGACTAATCTCAGGGGAGCAGTACTTC
CDR3 protein: CASSIGLISGEQYF

V gene: TRBV30
clone size: NA
J gene: TRBJ2-5
D gene: NA
CDR3 DNA: TGTGCCTGGACTCCTCCGGGGCGGGAGACCCAGTACTTC
CDR3 protein: CAWTPPGRETQYF

V gene: TRBV7-9
clone size: NA
J gene: TRBJ1-2
D gene: NA
CDR3 DNA: TGTGCCAGCAGCACCCGGGCCGTGGGAGCTAACTATGGCTACACCTTC
CDR3 protein: CASSTRAVGANYGYTF

V gene: TRBV29-1
clone size: once
J gene: TRBJ1-2
D gene: NA
CDR3 DNA: TGCAGCGTTTGGACGGGCAACTATGGCTACACCTTC
CDR3 protein: CSVWTGNYGYTF

V gene: TRBV5-6
clone size: NA
J gene: TRBJ1-1
D gene: NA
CDR3 DNA: TGTGCCAGCAGCATGGACAGGAACACTGAAGCTTTCTTT
CDR3 protein: CASSMDRNTEAFF

V gene: TRBV7-9
clone size: NA
J gene: TRBJ1-2
D gene: NA
CDR3 DNA: TGTGCCAGCAGGCCTCAGGGTGGGACAAACTATGGCTACACCTTC
CDR3 protein: CASRPQGGTNYGYTF

V gene: TRBV29-1
clone size: NA
J gene: TRBJ1-1
D gene: NA
CDR3 DNA: TGCAGCGTTCAACCACAGAGGAACACTGAAGCTTTCTTT
CDR3 protein: CSVQPQRNTEAFF

V gene: TRBV19
clone size: NA
J gene: TRBJ2-7
D gene: NA
CDR3 DNA: TGTGCCAGTAGTATATCAGGGTCCGGATCCTACGAGCAGTACTTC
CDR3 protein: CASSISGSGSYEQYF

V gene: TRBV11-2
clone size: NA
J gene: TRBJ1-1
D gene: NA
CDR3 DNA: TGTGCCAGCAGCTCGCCCGCAGGAGACACTGAAGCTTTCTTT
CDR3 protein: CASSSPAGDTEAFF

V gene: TRBV29-1
clone size: NA
J gene: TRBJ2-7
D gene: TRBD2
CDR3 DNA: TGCAGCGTTGCTCAGCGGGGGAGCTCCTACGAGCAGTACTTC
CDR3 protein: CSVAQRGSSYEQYF